The text below deals with one T cell receptor (beta chain). Its antigen is still unknown. This sample is part of a study of post-analysis software for immune sequencing data. The study's findings and limits: People with multiple sclerosis had a significantly lower normalized Chao1 diversity than controls did. There were a handful of TRBV segments more frequent in patients than controls, and TRBV5-6, TRBV5-1 and TRBV20-1 were among them.

Unique molecular identifiers tagged the TCR beta cDNA libraries. In TCRdb, the PCR reads were re-called with MiXCR into one record per CDR3 protein. The top ten clones hold about an eighth of a sample with approximately 460,000 distinct CDR3 sequences, approximately 46% of them seen once. Germline CDR1 reads ENHRY; CDR2 reads SYGVKD. Trimming removed 9 bases from V and 2 bases from J, with 12 bases in between. The CDR3 covers 13 residues. V and J are TRBV10-3 and TRBJ2-3; unclear D gene. The source of this sequence is a girl between 5 and 17 years old with multiple sclerosis. Sequenced: blood. Here the CDR3 reads CAITTNPTDTQYF. As DNA, the CDR3 is TGTGCCATTACAACCAACCCCACAGATACGCAGTATTTT.